This is a list of T cell receptor beta chains from one sample in a study of blood T cell repertoires in COVID-19. The assay was immunoSEQ multiplex PCR, and TCRdb's table has in-frame clones only and misses some. The sample consists of tens of thousands of clones, around 90% of them appearing once. Sequences were obtained from peripheral blood. The source is a human donor in a cohort sampled during active COVID-19. Both conserved end residues are part of each CDR3. The D gene is left open where the match is weak. Clone size appears in some rows only: once, few, many, or a class for an expanded clone.

clone_size	v_call	d_call	j_call	cdr3_nt	cdr3_aa
NA	TRBV2	TRBD2	TRBJ2-7	TGTGCCAGCAGTGGAAGACTAGCGGGGACCAAAGAGCAGTACTTC	CASSGRLAGTKEQYF
NA	TRBV9	TRBD1	TRBJ2-5	TGTGCCAGCAGCGTAAGTACAGGGGGCCCTCAAGAGACCCAGTACTTC	CASSVSTGGPQETQYF
NA	TRBV28	NA	TRBJ1-1	TGTGCCAGCAGCATTTCCACAGGTGAAGCTTTCTTT	CASSISTGEAFF
NA	TRBV24-1	TRBD1	TRBJ2-2	TGTGCCACCAGTGAAACCCCGGGACAGGGGAGCACCGGGGAGCTGTTTTTT	CATSETPGQGSTGELFF
NA	TRBV5-6	TRBD2	TRBJ2-1	TGTGCCAGCACCCGGGGTAGCGGGAGACCGGGCAATGAGCAGTTCTTC	CASTRGSGRPGNEQFF
NA	TRBV3-1/TRBV3-2	TRBD2	TRBJ2-3	TGTGCCAGCAGCCAAGCTGCAGGGACTAGGAGCACAGATACGCAGTATTTT	CASSQAAGTRSTDTQYF
NA	TRBV14	NA	TRBJ2-3	TGTGCCAGCAGCCAAGTCCGAGTTACAGATACGCAGTATTTT	CASSQVRVTDTQYF
NA	TRBV28	NA	TRBJ2-2	TGTGCCAGCAGCCGCCGAGGAACGGGCACCGGGGAGCTGTTTTTT	CASSRRGTGTGELFF
NA	TRBV7-6	NA	TRBJ1-1	TGTGCCAGCAGCTCCCCCCAGGGACTCAACACTGAAGCTTTCTTT	CASSSPQGLNTEAFF
NA	TRBV7-9	NA	TRBJ1-1	TGTGCCAGCAGCCTACTGGAAGGGGCCACTGAAGCTTTCTTT	CASSLLEGATEAFF
NA	TRBV6-6	NA	TRBJ1-2	TGTGCCAGCAGTTACTCGCCGGACTTCTATGGCTACACCTTC	CASSYSPDFYGYTF
NA	TRBV28	NA	TRBJ1-5	TGTGCCAGCAGTTTAGAACAGGAGCCCCAGCATTTT	CASSLEQEPQHF
NA	TRBV2	NA	TRBJ1-5	TGTGCCAGCACGAGGGGGTATAGCAATCAGCCCCAGCATTTT	CASTRGYSNQPQHF
NA	TRBV7-3	TRBD2	TRBJ2-2	TGTGCCAGCAGCACGGGACTAGCGGGAGGAACCGGGGAGCTGTTTTTT	CASSTGLAGGTGELFF
NA	TRBV2	NA	TRBJ1-1	TGTGCCAGCAGTGAGGGCGTGAACACTGAAGCTTTCTTT	CASSEGVNTEAFF
once	TRBV9	NA	TRBJ2-7	TGTGCCAGCTCCCGGGACATCTCTCTCGAGCAGTACTTC	CASSRDISLEQYF
NA	TRBV28	TRBD2	TRBJ2-3	TGTGCCAGCAGTTTAGCGGGGGGGCCTCACACAGATACGCAGTATTTT	CASSLAGGPHTDTQYF
NA	TRBV5-1	TRBD2	TRBJ2-1	TGCGCCAGCAGCTTGGACGGCGGGAGGGGGAACAATGAGCAGTTCTTC	CASSLDGGRGNNEQFF
NA	TRBV3-1/TRBV3-2	NA	TRBJ1-2	TGTGCCAGCAGCCAAGATCCGGCAGGGTACACCTTC	CASSQDPAGYTF
NA	TRBV10-3	NA	TRBJ2-7	TGTGCCATCAGTGATTCAACCCTAGAGAGCTCCTACGAGCAGTACTTC	CAISDSTLESSYEQYF
NA	TRBV3-1/TRBV3-2	NA	TRBJ1-6	TGTGCCAGCAGCTCCCTCTCGGGTTCACCCCTCCACTTT	CASSSLSGSPLHF
NA	TRBV19	NA	TRBJ2-7	TGTGCCAGTAGCACCGGGACACCCTACGAGCAGTACTTC	CASSTGTPYEQYF
once	TRBV5-1	NA	TRBJ2-3	TGCGCCAGCAGCTTGAGGGGGTCAGATACGCAGTATTTT	CASSLRGSDTQYF
NA	TRBV5-1	TRBD2	TRBJ2-4	TGCGCCAGCAGCCTATGGACTAGCGGGAGGAACGCAGCCAAAAACATTCAGTACTTC	CASSLWTSGRNAAKNIQYF
NA	TRBV7-9	TRBD2	TRBJ2-2	TGTGCCAGCAGCGTTCTAGCGGGGGCGACCGGGGAGCTGTTTTTT	CASSVLAGATGELFF
NA	TRBV30	NA	TRBJ1-1	TGTGCCTGGAGTGTGGCCGTAGCGAACACTGAAGCTTTCTTT	CAWSVAVANTEAFF
NA	TRBV7-9	NA	TRBJ2-7	TGTGCCAGCAGCAACGGCGAGCAGTACTTC	CASSNGEQYF
NA	TRBV13	TRBD2	TRBJ2-2	TGTGCCAGCAGCTTAGGTTCTAGCGGGAAGAACGGGGAGCTGTTTTTT	CASSLGSSGKNGELFF